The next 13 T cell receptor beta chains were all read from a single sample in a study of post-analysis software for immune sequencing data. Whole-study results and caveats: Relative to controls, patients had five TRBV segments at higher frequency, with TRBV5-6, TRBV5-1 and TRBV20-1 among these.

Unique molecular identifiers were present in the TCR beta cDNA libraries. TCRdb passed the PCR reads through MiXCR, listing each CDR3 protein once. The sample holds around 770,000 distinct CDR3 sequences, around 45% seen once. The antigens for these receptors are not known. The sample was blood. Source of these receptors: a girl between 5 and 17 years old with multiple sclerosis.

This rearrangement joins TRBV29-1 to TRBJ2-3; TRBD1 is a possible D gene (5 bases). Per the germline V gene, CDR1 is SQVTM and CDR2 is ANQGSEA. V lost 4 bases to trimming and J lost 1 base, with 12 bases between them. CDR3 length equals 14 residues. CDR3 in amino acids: CSVGSGIGTDTQYF. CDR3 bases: TGCAGCGTTGGTTCAGGGATAGGCACAGATACGCAGTATTTT.

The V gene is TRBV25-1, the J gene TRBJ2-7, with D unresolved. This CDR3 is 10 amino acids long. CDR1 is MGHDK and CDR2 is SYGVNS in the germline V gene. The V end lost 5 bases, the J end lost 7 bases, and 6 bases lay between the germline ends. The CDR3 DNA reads TGTGCCAGCAGTTCGGTAGAGCAGTACTTC. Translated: CASSSVEQYF.

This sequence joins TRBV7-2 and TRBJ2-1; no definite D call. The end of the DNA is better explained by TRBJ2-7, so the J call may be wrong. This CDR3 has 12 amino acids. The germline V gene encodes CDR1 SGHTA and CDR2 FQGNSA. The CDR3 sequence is CASSFPPGEQYF. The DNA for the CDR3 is TGTGCCAGCAGCTTCCCCCCCGGAGAGCAGTACTTC.

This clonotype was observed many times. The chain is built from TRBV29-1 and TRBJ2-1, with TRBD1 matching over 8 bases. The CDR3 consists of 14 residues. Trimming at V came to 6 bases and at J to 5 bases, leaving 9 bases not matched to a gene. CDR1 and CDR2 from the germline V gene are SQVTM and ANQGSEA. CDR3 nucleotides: TGCAGCGTCCAAAGAGGGACAGGCCACAATGAGCAGTTCTTC. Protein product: CSVQRGTGHNEQFF.

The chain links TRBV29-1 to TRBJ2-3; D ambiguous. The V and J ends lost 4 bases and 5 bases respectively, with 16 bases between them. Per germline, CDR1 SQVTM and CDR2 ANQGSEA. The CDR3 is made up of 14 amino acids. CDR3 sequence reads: CSVGGTLHIDTQYF. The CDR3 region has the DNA TGCAGCGTTGGTGGTACGCTCCACATAGATACGCAGTATTTT.

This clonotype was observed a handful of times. CDR3 nucleotides: TGCAGTAAAGCCGGGACAGGGGGCACAGATACGCAGTATTTT. Translated, it gives CSKAGTGGTDTQYF. V and J are TRBV20-1 and TRBJ2-3; 10 bases map to TRBD1. Germline CDR1 is DFQATT and CDR2 is SNEGSKA (reference sequence). The CDR3 covers 14 residues. Unmatched junction bases numbered 6, after V lost 8 bases and J lost 1 base.

The CDR3 is CASSPVDNYGYTF. The DNA of the CDR3 is TGTGCCAGCTCACCCGTGGACAACTATGGCTACACCTTC. V usage is TRBV18 and J usage is TRBJ1-2; D call uncertain. CDR1 is KGHSH and CDR2 is LQKENI in the germline V gene. Between the trimmed V and J ends, which lost 3 bases and 2 bases, there was a span of 7 bases. The CDR3 is 13 amino acids.

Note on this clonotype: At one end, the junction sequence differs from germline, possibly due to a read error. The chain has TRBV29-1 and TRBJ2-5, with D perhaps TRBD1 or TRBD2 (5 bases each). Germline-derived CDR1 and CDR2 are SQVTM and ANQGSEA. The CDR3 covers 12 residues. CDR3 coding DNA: TGCAGCGTTGAGGGGGACGAAGAGACCCGGTACTTC. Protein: CSVEGDEETRYF.

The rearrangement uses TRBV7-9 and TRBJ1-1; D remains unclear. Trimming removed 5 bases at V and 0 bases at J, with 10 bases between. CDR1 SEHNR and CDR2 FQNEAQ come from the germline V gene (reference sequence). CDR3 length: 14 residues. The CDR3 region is CASSPWTLNTEAFF. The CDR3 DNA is TGTGCCAGCAGCCCCTGGACCTTGAACACTGAAGCTTTCTTT.

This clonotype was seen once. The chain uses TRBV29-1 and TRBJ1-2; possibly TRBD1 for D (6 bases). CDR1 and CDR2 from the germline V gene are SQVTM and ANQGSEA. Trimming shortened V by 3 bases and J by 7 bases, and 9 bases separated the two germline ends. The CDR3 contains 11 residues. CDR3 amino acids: CSVDRGFGYTF. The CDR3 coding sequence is TGCAGCGTTGACAGGGGTTTTGGCTACACCTTC.

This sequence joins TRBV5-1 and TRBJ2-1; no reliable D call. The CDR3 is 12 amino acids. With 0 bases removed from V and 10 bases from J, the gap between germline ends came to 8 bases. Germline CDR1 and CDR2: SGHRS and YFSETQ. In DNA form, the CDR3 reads TGCGCCAGCAGCTTGGAGTCTGCCGAGCAGTTCTTC. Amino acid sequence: CASSLESAEQFF.

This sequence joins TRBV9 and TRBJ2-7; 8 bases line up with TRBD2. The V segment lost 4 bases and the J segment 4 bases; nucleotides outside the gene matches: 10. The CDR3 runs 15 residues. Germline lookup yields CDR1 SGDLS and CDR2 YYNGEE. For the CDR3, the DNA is TGTGCCAGCAGCCCCATAGGAGCGGGAGTATACGAGCAGTACTTC. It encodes CASSPIGAGVYEQYF.

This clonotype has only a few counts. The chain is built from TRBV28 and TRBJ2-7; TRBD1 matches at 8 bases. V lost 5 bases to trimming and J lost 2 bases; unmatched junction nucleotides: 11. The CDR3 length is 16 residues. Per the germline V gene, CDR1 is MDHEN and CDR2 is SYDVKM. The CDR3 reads CASSPTPGQGTYEQYF. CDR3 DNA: TGTGCCAGCAGTCCCACCCCAGGACAGGGAACCTACGAGCAGTACTTC.